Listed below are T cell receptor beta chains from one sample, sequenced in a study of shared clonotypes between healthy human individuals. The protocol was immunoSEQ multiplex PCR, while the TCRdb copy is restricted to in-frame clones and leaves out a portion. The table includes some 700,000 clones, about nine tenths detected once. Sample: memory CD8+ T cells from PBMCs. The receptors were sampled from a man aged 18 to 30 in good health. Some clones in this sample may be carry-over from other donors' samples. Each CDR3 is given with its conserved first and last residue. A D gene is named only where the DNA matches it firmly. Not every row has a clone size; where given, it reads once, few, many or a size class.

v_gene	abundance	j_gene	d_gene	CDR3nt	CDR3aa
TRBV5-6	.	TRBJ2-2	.	TGTGCCAGCAGCTTGCACTCAGGGGCCGGGGAGCTGTTTTTT	CASSLHSGAGELFF
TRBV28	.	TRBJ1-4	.	TGTGCCAGCAGTTACGGGCAGGGCCCTGAAAAACTGTTTTTT	CASSYGQGPEKLFF
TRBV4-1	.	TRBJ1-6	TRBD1	TGCGCCAGCAGCCAAAAGGGACAGGAGAGCTCCTATAATTCACCCCTCCACTTT	CASSQKGQESSYNSPLHF
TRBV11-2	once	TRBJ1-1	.	TGTGCCAGCAGCTGGGGGAAGCCTGAAGCTTTCTTT	CASSWGKPEAFF
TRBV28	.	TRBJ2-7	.	TGTGCCAGCACCCGACTGGAACGGAACGGCGAGCAGTACTTC	CASTRLERNGEQYF
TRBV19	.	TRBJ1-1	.	TGTGCCAGTAGTATAATTACCGGGTTCACTGAAGCTTTCTTT	CASSIITGFTEAFF
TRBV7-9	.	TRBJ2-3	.	TGTGCCAGCAGCGTCCAGACAGGTAGCACAGATACGCAGTATTTT	CASSVQTGSTDTQYF
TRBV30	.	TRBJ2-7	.	TGTGCCTGTTCACAGGGATCACGCTACGAGCAGTACTTC	CACSQGSRYEQYF
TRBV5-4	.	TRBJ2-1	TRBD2	TGTGCCAGCAGCTTGGCCAGGGCTAGCGGGAGGGACTACAATGAGCAGTTCTTC	CASSLARASGRDYNEQFF
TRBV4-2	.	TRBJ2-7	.	TGTGCCAGCAGCCAAGGAGAGCCTAGGGGAAAGGACGAGCAGTACTTC	CASSQGEPRGKDEQYF
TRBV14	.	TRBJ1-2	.	TGTGCCAGCAGCCCGGGACGGCTTAACTATGGCTACACCTTC	CASSPGRLNYGYTF
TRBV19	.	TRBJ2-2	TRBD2	TGTGCCAGTAGCGAACTAGCGGGAGGGCAAAGAGGAACCGGGGAGCTGTTTTTT	CASSELAGGQRGTGELFF
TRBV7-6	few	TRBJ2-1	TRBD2	TGTGCCAGCAGCTTAGGTCCAGCCGGGGCGGGAGATCCCAATGAGCAGTTCTTC	CASSLGPAGAGDPNEQFF
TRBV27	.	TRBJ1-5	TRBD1	TGTGCCAGCAGTTTAGGGACAGGGATGAATCAGCCCCAGCATTTT	CASSLGTGMNQPQHF
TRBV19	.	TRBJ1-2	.	TGTGCCAGTAGGGCAGGATCATCTGGCTACACCTTC	CASRAGSSGYTF
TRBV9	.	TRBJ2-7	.	TGTGCCAGCAGCGGGCCAAAGGGCTACGAGCAGTACTTC	CASSGPKGYEQYF
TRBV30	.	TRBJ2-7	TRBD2	TGTGCCTGGGATATAGCGGGAGGGAGGAACGAGCAGTACTTC	CAWDIAGGRNEQYF
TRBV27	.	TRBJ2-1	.	TGTGCCAGCAGCGACAGGATATCCTACAATGAGCAGTTCTTC	CASSDRISYNEQFF
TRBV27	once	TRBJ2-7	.	TGTGCCAGCAGTTTATCGGACAACTACGAGCAGTACTTC	CASSLSDNYEQYF
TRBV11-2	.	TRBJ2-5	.	TGTGCCAGCAGCCCGGACGTAGAGACCCAGTACTTC	CASSPDVETQYF
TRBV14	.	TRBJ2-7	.	TGTGCCAGCAGCCTCCGGGGGGCTAGGAAGACCTACGAGCAGTACTTC	CASSLRGARKTYEQYF
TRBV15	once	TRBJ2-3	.	TGTGCCACCGGTGATACCACAGATACGCAGTATTTT	CATGDTTDTQYF
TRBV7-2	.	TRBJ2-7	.	TGTGCCAGCGGCGGGATCTACGAGCAGTACTTC	CASGGIYEQYF
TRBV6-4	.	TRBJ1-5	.	TGTGCCAGCAGTGAAGACCCGAATCAGCCCCAGCATTTT	CASSEDPNQPQHF
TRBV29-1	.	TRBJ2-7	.	TGCAGCGTTGGCCAGGGGCTTTACGAGCAGTACTTC	CSVGQGLYEQYF
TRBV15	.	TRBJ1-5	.	TGTGCCACCCAACCGGTAATGGGCAATCAGCCCCAGCATTTT	CATQPVMGNQPQHF
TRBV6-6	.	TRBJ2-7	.	TGTGCCAGCAGCGACAGCGGGGCAGGGGGCCCCCACGAGCAGTACTTC	CASSDSGAGGPHEQYF
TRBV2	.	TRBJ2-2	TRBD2	TGTGCCAGCAGGGGCGGGAGGGCGAACACCGGGGAGCTGTTTTTT	CASRGGRANTGELFF
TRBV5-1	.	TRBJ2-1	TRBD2	TGCGCCAGCAGCTTGGCCGGCACTAGCGTATACAATGAGCAGTTCTTC	CASSLAGTSVYNEQFF
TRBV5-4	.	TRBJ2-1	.	TGTGCCAGCAGCTTGAGAACAGGCTATAACCTCTTC	CASSLRTGYNLF
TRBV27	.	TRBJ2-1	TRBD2	TGTGCCAGCAGTTTAAGTTCACTAGCGGGGTACAATGAGCAGTTCTTC	CASSLSSLAGYNEQFF
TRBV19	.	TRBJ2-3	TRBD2	TGTGCCAGTAGTATAGGGACTAGCGGCTGGGAGGATACGCAGTATTTT	CASSIGTSGWEDTQYF
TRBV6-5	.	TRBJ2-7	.	TGTGCCAGCAGTTACTCTCGCCCCTACGAGCAGTACTTC	CASSYSRPYEQYF
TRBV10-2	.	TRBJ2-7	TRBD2	TGCGCCAGCAGTGGACTAGCGGGTCCGTACGAGCAGTACTTC	CASSGLAGPYEQYF
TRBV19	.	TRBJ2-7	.	TGTGCCAGTAGTCCCCAGGGTAGGGGCGAGCAGTACTTC	CASSPQGRGEQYF
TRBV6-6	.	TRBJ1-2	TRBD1	TGTGCCAGCAGTTACGGGAGGGACAGGGCCCTTCTGGGCGACACCTTC	CASSYGRDRALLGDTF
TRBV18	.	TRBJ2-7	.	TGTGCCAGCTCCTCACCGGCGGGATTACTGCCCTACGAGCAGTACTTC	CASSSPAGLLPYEQYF
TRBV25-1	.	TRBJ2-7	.	TGTGCCAGCAGTGCCCAGGGGCCAATCGAGCAGTACTTC	CASSAQGPIEQYF
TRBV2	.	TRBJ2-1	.	TGTGCCAGCAGAAACACGGGTAATGAGCAGTTCTTC	CASRNTGNEQFF
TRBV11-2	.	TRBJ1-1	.	TGTGCCAGCAGCCCGCCGGATAGAGGCACTGAAGCTTTCTTT	CASSPPDRGTEAFF
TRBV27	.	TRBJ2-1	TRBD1	TGTGCCAGCAGTCCTCGAGGGACAGGGAGGAATGAGCAGTTCTTC	CASSPRGTGRNEQFF
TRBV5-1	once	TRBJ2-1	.	TGCGCCAGCAGCAATCAGGGTGGGCAGTTCTTC	CASSNQGGQFF
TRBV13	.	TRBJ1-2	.	TGTGCCAGCAGCTTAGGGAGGGGGGGCTATGGCTACACCTTC	CASSLGRGGYGYTF
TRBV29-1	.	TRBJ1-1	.	TGCAGCGTCGGAGGGGGGCCCGCCGAAATGAACACTGAAGCTTTCTTT	CSVGGGPAEMNTEAFF
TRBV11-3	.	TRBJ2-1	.	TGTGCCAGCAGCTCCAAGGGCGGCCCCACCTACAATGAGCAGTTCTTC	CASSSKGGPTYNEQFF
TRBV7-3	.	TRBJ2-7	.	TGTGCCAGCAGCCCCCCGGTGGGGCTAGCCGGAGGGGAGCAGTACTTC	CASSPPVGLAGGEQYF
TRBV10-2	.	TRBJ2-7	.	TGCGCCAGCAGTGAGCCCACATTTACCGGGGTCGAGCAGTACTTC	CASSEPTFTGVEQYF
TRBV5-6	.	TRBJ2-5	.	TGTGCCAGCAGCTGGGGTGGAGTCCAGTACTTC	CASSWGGVQYF
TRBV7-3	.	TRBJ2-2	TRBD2	TGTGCCAGCAGCTTAGCGGGAGGACTCACCGGGGAGCTGTTTTTT	CASSLAGGLTGELFF
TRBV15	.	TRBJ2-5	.	TGTGCCACCAGCAGAGATTTGGAGGAACAAGAGACCCAGTACTTC	CATSRDLEEQETQYF
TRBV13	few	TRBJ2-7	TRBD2	TGTGCCAGCAGCAACCGGGGGGGGCTCGCCTACGAGCAGTACTTC	CASSNRGGLAYEQYF
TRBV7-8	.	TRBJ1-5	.	TGTGCCAGCAGCGGGAGGGACTTCAGGGGCAATCAGCCCCAGCATTTT	CASSGRDFRGNQPQHF
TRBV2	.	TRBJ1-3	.	TGTGCCAGCAGCATACGGTCGAGGACAGTATCGACGGGAAACACCATATATTTT	CASSIRSRTVSTGNTIYF
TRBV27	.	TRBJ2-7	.	TGTGCCAGCAGTAACGGGTGGGCAGGGGAGGCCTACGAGCAGTACTTC	CASSNGWAGEAYEQYF
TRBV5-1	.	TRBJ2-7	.	TGCGCCAGCAGCCCCGGTGTGGTCGCGGCCGAGCAGTACTTC	CASSPGVVAAEQYF
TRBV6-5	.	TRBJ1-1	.	TGTGCCAGCAGTTACTTTCGGTCCAATCCCTCCGAAGCTTTCTTT	CASSYFRSNPSEAFF
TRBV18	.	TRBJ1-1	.	TGTGCCACCAACGCCCCAGGTGAGAACACTGAAGCTTTCTTT	CATNAPGENTEAFF
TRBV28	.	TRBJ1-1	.	TGTGCCAGCAGTTTTCAGGGGTGGACTGAAGCTTTCTTT	CASSFQGWTEAFF
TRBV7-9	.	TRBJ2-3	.	TGTGCCACCCGACGGACAGATACGCAGTATTTT	CATRRTDTQYF
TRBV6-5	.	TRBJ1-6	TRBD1	TGTGCCAGCAGCGCTGGACAGGGAGGAAACTCACCCCTCCACTTT	CASSAGQGGNSPLHF